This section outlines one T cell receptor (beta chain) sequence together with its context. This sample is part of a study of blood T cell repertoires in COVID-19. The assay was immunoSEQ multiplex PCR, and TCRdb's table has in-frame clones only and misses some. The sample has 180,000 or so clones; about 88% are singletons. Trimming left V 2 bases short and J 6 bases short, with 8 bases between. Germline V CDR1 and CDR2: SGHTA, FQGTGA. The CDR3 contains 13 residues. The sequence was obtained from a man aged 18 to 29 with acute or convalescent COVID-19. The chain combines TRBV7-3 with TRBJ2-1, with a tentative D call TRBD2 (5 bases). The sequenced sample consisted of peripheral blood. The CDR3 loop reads CASSLAGVNEQFF. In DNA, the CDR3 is TGTGCCAGCAGCTTAGCCGGGGTCAATGAGCAGTTCTTC. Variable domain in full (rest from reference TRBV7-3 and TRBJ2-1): GAGVSQTPSNKVTEKGKYVELRCDPISGHTALYWYRQSLGQGPEFLIYFQGTGAADDSGLPNDRFFAVRPEGSVSTLKIQRTERGDSAVYLCASSLAGVNEQFFGPGTRLTVL.